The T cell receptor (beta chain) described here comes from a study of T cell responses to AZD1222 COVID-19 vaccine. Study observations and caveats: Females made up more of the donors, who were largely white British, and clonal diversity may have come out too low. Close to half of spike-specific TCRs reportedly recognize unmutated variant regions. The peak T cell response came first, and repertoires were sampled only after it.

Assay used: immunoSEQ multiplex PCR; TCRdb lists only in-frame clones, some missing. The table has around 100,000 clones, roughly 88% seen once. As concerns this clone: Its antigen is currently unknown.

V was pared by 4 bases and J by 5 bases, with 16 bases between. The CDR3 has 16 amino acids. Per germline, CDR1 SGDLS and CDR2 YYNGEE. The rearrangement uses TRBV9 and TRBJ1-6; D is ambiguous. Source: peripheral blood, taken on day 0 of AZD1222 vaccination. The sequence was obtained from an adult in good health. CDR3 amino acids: CASSPLRAPDNSPLHF. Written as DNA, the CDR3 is TGTGCCAGCAGCCCCTTGCGGGCACCTGATAATTCACCCCTCCACTTT. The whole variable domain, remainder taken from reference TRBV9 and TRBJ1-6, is DSGVTQTPKHLITATGQRVTLRCSPRSGDLSVYWYQQSLDQGLQFLIQYYNGEERAKGNILERFSAQQFPDLHSELNLSSLELGDSALYFCASSPLRAPDNSPLHFGNGTRLTVT.